This is a list of T cell receptor beta chains from one sample in a study of blood T cell repertoires in COVID-19. Method: immunoSEQ multiplex PCR; TCRdb's copy keeps in-frame clones and lacks some. This sample yields 200,000 to 250,000 clones, of which 80% to 85% are seen a single time; more than 2% belongs to the top ten. The sample was peripheral blood. These receptors all stem from a woman aged 55-70 years with acute or convalescent COVID-19. The CDR3 runs from the conserved cysteine through the conserved F or W. D genes are given only for firm matches. Rows may omit the clone size; those that give it use once, few, many or a size class.

.	.	TRBV4-2	TRBJ2-5	TGTGCCAGCAGCCAGGGGGCAGTGGAGACCCAGTACTTC	CASSQGAVETQYF
TRBD2	.	TRBV19	TRBJ2-3	TGTGCCAGTAGCACTAGCGGGGGCACAGATACGCAGTATTTT	CASSTSGGTDTQYF
TRBD2	.	TRBV28	TRBJ2-5	TGTGCCAGCAACCTAGCGGGGGGCCGTTATTTGGAGACCCAGTACTTC	CASNLAGGRYLETQYF
TRBD1	once	TRBV4-2	TRBJ1-4	TGTGCCAGCAGCCAAAACAGGGGGCTCCCCCAAAATGAAAAACTGTTTTTT	CASSQNRGLPQNEKLFF
.	.	TRBV3-1/TRBV3-2	TRBJ2-1	TGTGCCAGCAGCCTCGGGACTGGTTACAATGAGCAGTTCTTC	CASSLGTGYNEQFF
.	.	TRBV5-4	TRBJ1-2	TGTGCCAGCAGCTTGGGAATTCTGGACAGCCTGGATGGCTACACCTTC	CASSLGILDSLDGYTF
TRBD2	few	TRBV5-6	TRBJ2-1	TGTGCCAGCAGCTTGGTAGGTAGCGGGGGCTCAAACAATGAGCAGTTCTTC	CASSLVGSGGSNNEQFF
TRBD2	.	TRBV6-5	TRBJ2-7	TGTGCCAGCAGTTACTCTAGATCTACGGGAGGGGAGCAGTACTTC	CASSYSRSTGGEQYF
TRBD1	.	TRBV11-2	TRBJ1-1	TGTGCCAGCAGCTTAGGCACCCGGGACAGGGACCAAGCTTTCTTT	CASSLGTRDRDQAFF
.	.	TRBV11-1	TRBJ2-7	TGTGCCAGCAGCTTAGTCGCGACCTACGAGCAGTACTTC	CASSLVATYEQYF
.	.	TRBV29-1	TRBJ1-1	TGCAGCGTTGTAGTATCTGAAGCTTTCTTT	CSVVVSEAFF
.	.	TRBV9	TRBJ2-5	TGTGCCAGCAGCGCGGACAGCTTGGGAGAGACCCAGTACTTC	CASSADSLGETQYF
.	once	TRBV5-1	TRBJ1-2	TGCGCCAGCAGCTCCAACCCTACAGGGAACTATGGCTACACCTTC	CASSSNPTGNYGYTF
.	.	TRBV20-1	TRBJ1-1	TGCAGTGCTAGAGATCGTATGGCTTTCTTT	CSARDRMAFF
.	.	TRBV12-3/TRBV12-4	TRBJ1-1	TGTGCCAGCAGTTTATTAGGGCAGGGAGCTTTCTTT	CASSLLGQGAFF
.	.	TRBV5-1	TRBJ1-5	TGCGCCAGCAGCTTGGCCGGCGGGAGGCAACAGCCCCAGCATTTT	CASSLAGGRQQPQHF
TRBD2	.	TRBV7-3	TRBJ2-7	TGTGCCAGCAACCACGAACCTAGCGGGGATAACTACGAGCAGTACTTC	CASNHEPSGDNYEQYF
.	.	TRBV14	TRBJ2-7	TGTGCCAGCAGCCGTCATCAGTCCTACGAGCAGTACTTC	CASSRHQSYEQYF
TRBD2	.	TRBV9	TRBJ2-5	TGTGCCAGCAGCGTAGACCCTAGCGGGGGGGTCCAAGAGACCCAGTACTTC	CASSVDPSGGVQETQYF
.	.	TRBV4-1	TRBJ1-3	TGCGCCAGCAGCCAAGATGAGCGTTCAAACACCATATATTTT	CASSQDERSNTIYF
.	.	TRBV2	TRBJ1-2	TGTGCCAGCAGCGAAGACAGTCGTAACTATGGCTACACCTTC	CASSEDSRNYGYTF
.	.	TRBV7-9	TRBJ1-2	TGTGCCAGCAGCTTAGAGCCCCCTGGCTACACCTTC	CASSLEPPGYTF
TRBD2	.	TRBV5-1	TRBJ2-3	TGCGCCAGTAGGACTAGATCTAGCACAGATACGCAGTATTTT	CASRTRSSTDTQYF
.	.	TRBV21-1	TRBJ2-7	TGTGCCAGCAGCAAAAATGGTAGGTTAACCGGGGGGGCTAACTCCTACGAGCAGTACTTC	CASSKNGRLTGGANSYEQYF
TRBD2	.	TRBV5-1	TRBJ2-1	TGCGCCAGCAGCGAAAGGACTAGCAGGTCCTACAATGAGCAGTTCTTC	CASSERTSRSYNEQFF
.	.	TRBV5-1	TRBJ2-7	TGCGCCAGCAGCTTGGTACGCGATCGCTACGAGCAGTACTTC	CASSLVRDRYEQYF
TRBD1	once	TRBV5-1	TRBJ1-2	TGCGCCAGCAGCTTTCCGACAGGGAACGGCTACACCTTC	CASSFPTGNGYTF
TRBD2	.	TRBV4-1	TRBJ2-7	TGCGCCAGCAGCCAAGATGCCAGCGGGGGAAAGTACGAGCAGTACTTC	CASSQDASGGKYEQYF
.	.	TRBV3-1/TRBV3-2	TRBJ2-7	TGTGCCAGCAGCCAAGAATGGGGCTTCGAGCAGTACTTC	CASSQEWGFEQYF
.	once	TRBV21-1	TRBJ2-7	TGTGCCAGCATTACTAGCGGGAGCTACGAGCAGTACTTC	CASITSGSYEQYF